This T cell receptor (beta chain) was captured by sequencing in a study of OX40 agonist ivuxolimab in advanced cancers. The study's findings and limits: Determination of antigen specificity was not performed for the expanded peripheral T cells.

Data came from immunoSEQ multiplex PCR; TCRdb stores just in-frame clones and leaves some out. Here the sample spans 30,000 to 45,000 clones, 70% to 90% being singletons. CDR3 length equals 16 residues. CDR1 SEHNR and CDR2 FQNEAQ come from the germline V gene (reference sequence). V dropped 5 bases and J dropped 9; count of bases not matched to a gene: 12. This clone came up a few times. Antigen specificity is unknown. The sample here was CD4+ or CD8+ T cells sorted from blood, taken in a trial of the OX40 agonist ivuxolimab. The chain joins TRBV7-9 to TRBJ2-1; 11 bases match TRBD2. The TCR comes from an adult with an advanced solid tumor such as melanoma, head and neck, liver or kidney cancer. CDR3 sequence (DNA): TGTGCCAGCAGCGCATCCGGGACTAGCGGCGCTATTGAGCAGTTCTTC. Translated: CASSASGTSGAIEQFF.